This T cell receptor beta chain was captured by sequencing in a study of blood T cell repertoires in COVID-19. In the study overall: The United States, Italy and Spain supplied acute and convalescent COVID-19 samples. The cDNA or gDNA used as material had been derived from T cells, B-cell-depleted T cells, or PBMCs.

Methods used by the authors: Estimates of nucleated cell counts were drawn from the amplification of reference gene primers. Using immunoSEQ multiplex PCR, the repertoire was profiled, and TCRdb retains in-frame clones only, with some absent. V and J calls and clone size come straight from that table; D and trimming were deduced from the DNA. In the table there are about 150,000 clones, 85% to 90% of which are singletons. CDR1 MNHEY and CDR2 SVGAGI come from the germline V gene. The CDR3 is 14 amino acids. Trimming stripped 5 bases from V and 3 bases from J, with 11 bases between. V and J are TRBV6-5 and TRBJ2-4; TRBD2 might be the D (6 bases). The sequence came from a woman in her seventies with acute or convalescent COVID-19. Source material: peripheral blood. Written as DNA, the CDR3 is TGTGCCAGCAGTCCGGGGGAATACAAAAACATTCAGTACTTC. Translation gives CASSPGEYKNIQYF.